The sequence of this T cell receptor (beta chain) was determined in a study of control samples from healthy donors and cancer patients. The V and J ends lost 3 bases and 4 bases respectively, with 10 bases between them. Looked up from germline, CDR1 is SGHDT and CDR2 is YYEEEE. The CDR3 sequence is 14 residues long. The data were produced by immunoSEQ multiplex PCR, yet TCRdb's version contains in-frame clones alone and is incomplete. The data contain about 61,000 clones, around 90% of them seen just once; the ten biggest clones take up 5.5% to 7%. The chain uses TRBV5-6 and TRBJ2-2; TRBD1 might be the D (6 bases). The sequence derives from a man in his sixties with colorectal cancer. Sequences were obtained from PBMCs. This CDR3 is CASSSYRATGELFF. The CDR3 nucleotides read TGTGCCAGCAGCTCTTACAGGGCCACCGGGGAGCTGTTTTTT.